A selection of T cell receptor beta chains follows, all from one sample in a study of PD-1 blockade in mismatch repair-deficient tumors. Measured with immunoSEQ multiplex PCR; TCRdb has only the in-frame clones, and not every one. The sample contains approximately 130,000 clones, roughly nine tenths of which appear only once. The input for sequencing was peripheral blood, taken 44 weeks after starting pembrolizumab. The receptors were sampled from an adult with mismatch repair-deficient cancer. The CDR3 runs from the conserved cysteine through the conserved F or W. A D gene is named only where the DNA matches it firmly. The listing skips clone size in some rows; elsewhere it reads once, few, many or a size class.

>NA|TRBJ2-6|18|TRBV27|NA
CASSLWASGYSGANVLTF
TGTGCCAGCAGTTTATGGGCATCCGGGTACTCTGGGGCCAACGTCCTGACTTTC
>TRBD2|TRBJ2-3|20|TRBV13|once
CASSTRDGTSGRAHTDTQYF
TGTGCCAGCAGCACACGAGACGGGACTAGCGGGAGGGCCCACACAGATACGCAGTATTTT
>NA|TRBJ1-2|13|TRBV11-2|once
CASSQRASYGYTF
TGTGCCAGCAGCCAACGGGCCTCCTATGGCTACACCTTC
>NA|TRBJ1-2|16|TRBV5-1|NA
CASSFEKGEANYGYTF
TGCGCCAGCAGCTTCGAGAAGGGGGAAGCTAACTATGGCTACACCTTC
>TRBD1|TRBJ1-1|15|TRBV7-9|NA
CASSSQRQGTYEAFF
TGTGCCAGCAGCTCCCAGAGACAGGGTACATATGAAGCTTTCTTT
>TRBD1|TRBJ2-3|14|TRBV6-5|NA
CASSPGQGTDTQYF
TGTGCCAGCAGCCCGGGACAGGGAACAGATACGCAGTATTTT
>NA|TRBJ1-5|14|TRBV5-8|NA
CASSSRSGNQPQHF
TGTGCCAGCAGCTCACGGTCAGGGAATCAGCCCCAGCATTTT
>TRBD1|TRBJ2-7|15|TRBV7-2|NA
CASSSGYQGAREQYF
TGTGCCAGCAGCTCCGGGTACCAGGGGGCTCGAGAGCAGTACTTC
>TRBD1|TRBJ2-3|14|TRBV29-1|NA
CSVDRTGGTDTQYF
TGCAGCGTTGATCGGACAGGGGGCACAGATACGCAGTATTTT
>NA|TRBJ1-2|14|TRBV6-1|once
CASGDRGDVRGYTF
TGTGCCAGCGGCGACAGAGGTGATGTTCGCGGCTACACCTTC
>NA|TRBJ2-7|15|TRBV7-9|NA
CASSPTSDTSYEQYF
TGTGCCAGCAGCCCCACCTCGGACACCTCCTACGAGCAGTACTTC
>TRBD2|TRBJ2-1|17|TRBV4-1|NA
CASSQSPGLAGNNEQFF
TGCGCCAGCAGCCAGTCACCGGGACTAGCGGGAAACAATGAGCAGTTCTTC
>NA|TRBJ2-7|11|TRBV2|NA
CASSALPEQYF
TGTGCCAGCAGTGCGCTTCCCGAGCAGTACTTC
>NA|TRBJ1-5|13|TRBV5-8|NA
CASRDLNLEPQHF
TGTGCCAGCCGGGATTTGAACCTAGAGCCCCAGCATTTT
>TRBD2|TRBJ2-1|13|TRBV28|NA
CASSLGLAVEQFF
TGTGCCAGCAGTTTAGGGCTAGCGGTTGAGCAGTTCTTC
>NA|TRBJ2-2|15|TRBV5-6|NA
CASSPLSGSAGELFF
TGTGCCAGCAGCCCACTGTCAGGGAGTGCCGGGGAGCTGTTTTTT
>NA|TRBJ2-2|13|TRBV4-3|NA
CASSRVEAAELFF
TGCGCCAGCAGCCGTGTAGAGGCGGCGGAGCTGTTTTTT
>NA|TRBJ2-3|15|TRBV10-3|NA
CAISDLGRSTDTQYF
TGTGCCATCAGTGACTTGGGCAGAAGCACAGATACGCAGTATTTT
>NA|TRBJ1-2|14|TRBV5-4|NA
CASSLGTDLGGYTF
TGTGCCAGCAGCTTGGGGACAGACTTGGGCGGCTACACCTTC
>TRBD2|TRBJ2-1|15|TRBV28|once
CASRRLAESYNEQFF
TGTGCCAGCAGACGACTAGCGGAATCCTACAATGAGCAGTTCTTC
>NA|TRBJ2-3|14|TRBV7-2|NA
CASSLDQRTDTQYF
TGTGCCAGCAGCTTAGACCAGCGCACAGATACGCAGTATTTT
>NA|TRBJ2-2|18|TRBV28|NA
CASSLFDLAGPNTGELFF
TGTGCCAGCAGTTTATTCGATTTGGCGGGACCGAACACCGGGGAGCTGTTTTTT
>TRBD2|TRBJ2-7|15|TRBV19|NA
CASSISGGENYEQYF
TGTGCCAGTAGTATTTCGGGGGGAGAAAACTACGAGCAGTACTTC
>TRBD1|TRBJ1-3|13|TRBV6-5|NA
CASSTRQGNTIYF
TGTGCCAGCAGCACGCGACAGGGGAACACCATATATTTT
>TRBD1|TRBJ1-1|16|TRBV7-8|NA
CASSNHRDRGSTEAFF
TGTGCCAGCAGCAATCACCGGGACAGGGGAAGCACTGAAGCTTTCTTT
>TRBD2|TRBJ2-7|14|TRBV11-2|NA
CASSLGLNLYEQYF
TGTGCCAGCAGCTTGGGACTAAACCTCTACGAGCAGTACTTC
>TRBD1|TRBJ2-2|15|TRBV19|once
CASTRDRGFTGELFF
TGTGCCAGTACCCGGGACAGGGGCTTCACCGGGGAGCTGTTTTTT
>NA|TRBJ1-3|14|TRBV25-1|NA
CASSEWGGRGTIYF
TGTGCCAGCAGTGAATGGGGAGGGAGGGGCACCATATATTTT
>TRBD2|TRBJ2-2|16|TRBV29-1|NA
CSVEDGKAGATGELFF
TGCAGCGTTGAAGATGGTAAGGCGGGAGCCACCGGGGAGCTGTTTTTT
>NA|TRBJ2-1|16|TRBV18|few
CASSPEFGTEDNEQFF
TGTGCCAGCTCACCGGAATTCGGGACGGAGGACAATGAGCAGTTCTTC
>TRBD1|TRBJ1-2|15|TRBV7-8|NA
CASSMGQGADYGYTF
TGTGCCAGCAGCATGGGACAGGGGGCCGACTATGGCTACACCTTC
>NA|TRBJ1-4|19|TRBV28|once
CASSSLSMAFGRAVEKLFF
TGTGCCAGCAGTTCCCTCTCTATGGCCTTTGGCAGGGCGGTGGAAAAACTGTTTTTT
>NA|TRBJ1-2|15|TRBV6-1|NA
CASSEELRTNYGYTF
TGTGCCAGCAGTGAAGAGCTGAGGACTAACTATGGCTACACCTTC
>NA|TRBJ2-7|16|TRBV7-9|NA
CASSLGGSGMVYEQYF
TGTGCCAGCAGCTTAGGCGGTTCAGGGATGGTATACGAGCAGTACTTC
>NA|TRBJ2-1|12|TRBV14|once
CASRSLGGEQFF
TGTGCCAGCAGGTCCCTGGGGGGCGAGCAGTTCTTC
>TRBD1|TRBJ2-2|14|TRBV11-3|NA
CASSLGQGAGELFF
TGTGCCAGCAGCTTGGGACAGGGGGCGGGGGAGCTGTTTTTT
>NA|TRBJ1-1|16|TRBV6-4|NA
CASSDSIFRGGTEAFF
TGTGCCAGCAGTGACTCGATCTTCCGGGGGGGGACTGAAGCTTTCTTT
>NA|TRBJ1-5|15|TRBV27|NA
CASRAGQYSNQPQHF
TGTGCCAGCAGGGCCGGACAATATAGCAATCAGCCCCAGCATTTT
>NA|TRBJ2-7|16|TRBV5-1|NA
CASSPRGTSSDYEQYF
TGCGCCAGCAGCCCCCGGGGGACAAGCTCAGACTACGAGCAGTACTTC
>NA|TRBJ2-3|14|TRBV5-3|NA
CARSLRQHTDTQYF
TGTGCCAGAAGCTTGCGGCAACACACAGATACGCAGTATTTT
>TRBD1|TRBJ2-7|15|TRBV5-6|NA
CASSLAGQVTYEQYF
TGTGCCAGCAGCTTGGCGGGACAGGTTACCTACGAGCAGTACTTC
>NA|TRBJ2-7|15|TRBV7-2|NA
CASSPGGTGYYEQYF
TGTGCCAGCAGCCCTGGGGGGACGGGTTACTACGAGCAGTACTTC
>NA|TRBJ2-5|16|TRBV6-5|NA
CASSYSFSQGMETQYF
TGTGCCAGCAGTTACTCTTTTAGTCAGGGCATGGAGACCCAGTACTTC
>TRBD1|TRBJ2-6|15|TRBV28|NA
CASSLRAGGVNVLTF
TGTGCCAGCAGTTTAAGGGCAGGGGGCGTCAACGTCCTGACTTTC
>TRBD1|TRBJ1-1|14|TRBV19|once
CASNGQGQNTEAFF
TGTGCCAGTAACGGACAGGGCCAGAACACTGAAGCTTTCTTT
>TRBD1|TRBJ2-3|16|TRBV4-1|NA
CASSHDTGEGTDTQYF
TGCGCCAGCAGCCACGATACAGGGGAAGGCACAGATACGCAGTATTTT
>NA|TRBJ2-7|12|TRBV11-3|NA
CASSLRRGGGGF
TGTGCCAGCAGCTTACGCCGAGGAGGGGGGGGTTTC
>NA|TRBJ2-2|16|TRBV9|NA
CASSVVGATNTGELFF
TGTGCCAGCAGCGTAGTTGGGGCAACGAACACCGGGGAGCTGTTTTTT
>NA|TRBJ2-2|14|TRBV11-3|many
CASSFGELAGELFF
TGTGCCAGCAGCTTTGGCGAGTTGGCCGGGGAGCTGTTTTTT
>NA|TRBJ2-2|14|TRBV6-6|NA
CASSSPSDVGELFF
TGTGCCAGCAGTTCACCTAGCGATGTCGGGGAGCTGTTTTTT
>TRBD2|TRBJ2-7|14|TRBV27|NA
CASSFRAGGYEQYF
TGTGCCAGCAGTTTCCGAGCGGGAGGCTACGAGCAGTACTTC
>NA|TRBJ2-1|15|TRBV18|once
CASSPQPRDYNEQFF
TGTGCCAGCTCGCCCCAACCCAGGGACTACAATGAGCAGTTCTTC
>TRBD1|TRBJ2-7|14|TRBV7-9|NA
CASSRDRGIDEQYF
TGTGCCAGCAGCCGGGACAGGGGCATCGACGAGCAGTACTTC
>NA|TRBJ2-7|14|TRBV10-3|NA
CAISAKRRLYEQYF
TGTGCCATCAGTGCGAAGCGTCGGCTCTACGAGCAGTACTTC